This T cell receptor beta chain was documented in a study of T-cell memory formation after mild COVID-19. Study-wide context: Among the donors, TCR clusters were largely specific to each donor. Study results and caveats: Proof of SARS-CoV-2 specificity was absent for the second-wave clones that crested on day 37. Some SARS-CoV-2-responding clones were already detected in memory before infection.

Constant-segment primers and 5'RACE yielded cDNA libraries for TCR alpha and TCR beta, each carrying sample barcodes and UMIs. MiXCR was run by TCRdb on the 5' RACE reads, yielding one entry per CDR3 protein. The sample consists of 430,000 or so distinct CDR3 sequences, more than 20% of them appearing once. This clonotype was observed a few times. No antigen is known for it. The CDR3 sequence is 14 residues long. Between the trimmed V and J ends, which lost 2 bases and 5 bases, there was a span of 13 bases. Germline V lookup: CDR1 MNHEY, CDR2 SVGEGT. The receptor's source is an adult woman who had mild COVID-19 (a few samples of this study predate the infection). Cell type and time point are not known. This chain connects TRBV6-2 or TRBV6-3 to TRBJ2-7, with D unresolved. Sequenced: PBMCs or a T cell subset sorted from them (not recorded which). The CDR3 region is CASSYPDGVDEQYF. Here the CDR3 DNA reads TGTGCCAGCAGTTACCCGGACGGAGTAGACGAGCAGTACTTC.